The source of this TCR beta chain is a study of CD8 T cells in ankylosing spondylitis listed by TCRdb under 2017. The study in broad terms: T cell receptor beta repertoires were profiled in healthy donors and ankylosing spondylitis patients so that disease-linked TCR variants could be found. The full study cohort comprised 25 ankylosing spondylitis patients and about 110 healthy donors. Peripheral blood was sampled, and synovial fluid was also collected from ankylosing spondylitis patients. The study at large found these results: In peripheral blood, the disease-linked clones were found at relatively low frequencies and had a CD8+ phenotype. The disease-linked clones were reported to be significantly enriched in matched synovial fluid samples from ankylosing spondylitis patients. A TCR beta motif of several highly homologous amino acid variants appeared characteristic of blood from ankylosing spondylitis patients. Some TCR beta motif variants had previously been reported in synovial fluid and blood of reactive arthritis patients, which suggested common disease-initiation mechanisms.

This clonotype was observed at least ten times. Its antigen is currently not known. The input lacks base qualities; no much larger clone sits a single base away. TCRdb names Illumina HiSeq 2500 as the instrument used. Quantitative 5'-RACE with molecular barcodes was used to prepare TCR beta libraries. From the authors' description of their analysis: To identify disease-linked TCR variants, a new computational method was used, one built on a probabilistic model of VDJ rearrangement. TCRdb trimmed public reads at Q25 via fastp, called clones via MiXCR and kept in-frame beta chains. Entries that share a CDR3 protein sequence are merged under the most common genes and DNA. TCRdb, rather than the study authors, made the V and J calls. The sample contains around 150,000 distinct CDR3 sequences, approximately 7.3% of them found a single time. The top ten clonotypes cover 12% of the sample. The material sequenced was blood, either unsorted or a sorted T cell fraction (not recorded which). The TCR sequence derives from a female donor with ankylosing spondylitis or in good health (not recorded which).

The CDR3 amino acid sequence is: CASSPQGGGTDTQYF. The nucleotides read TGCGCCAGCAGCCCTCAGGGGGGAGGCACAGATACGCAGTATTTT. The chain uses TRBV4-1 and TRBJ2-3, with TRBD1 as a weak D call on 7 bases. The CDR3 covers 15 residues, taking in both the cysteine and the phenylalanine. Only CDR3 DNA remains: 45 bases, in frame from the first base. Trimming costs V 4 bases and J 1 base, and their ends lie 12 bases apart. In the germline V gene, CDR1 corresponds to MGHRA and CDR2 to YSYEKL.